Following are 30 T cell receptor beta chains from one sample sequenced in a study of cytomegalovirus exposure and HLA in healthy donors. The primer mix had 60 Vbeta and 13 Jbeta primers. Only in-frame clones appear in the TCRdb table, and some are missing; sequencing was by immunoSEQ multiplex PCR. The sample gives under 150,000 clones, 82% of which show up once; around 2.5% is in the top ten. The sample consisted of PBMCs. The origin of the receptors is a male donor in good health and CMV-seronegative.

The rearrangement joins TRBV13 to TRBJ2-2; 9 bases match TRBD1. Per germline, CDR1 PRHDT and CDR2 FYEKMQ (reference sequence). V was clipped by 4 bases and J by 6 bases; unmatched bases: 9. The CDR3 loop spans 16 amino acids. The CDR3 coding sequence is TGTGCCAGCAGCTCCGGACAGGGGTGGATTGCCGGGGAGCTGTTTTTT. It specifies CASSSGQGWIAGELFF.

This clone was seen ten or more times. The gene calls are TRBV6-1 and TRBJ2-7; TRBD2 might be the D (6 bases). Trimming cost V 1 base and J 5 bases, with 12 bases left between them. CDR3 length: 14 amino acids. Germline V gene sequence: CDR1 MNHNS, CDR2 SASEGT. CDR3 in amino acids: CASSEGLEVHEQYF. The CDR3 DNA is TGTGCCAGCAGTGAAGGACTAGAGGTACACGAGCAGTACTTC.

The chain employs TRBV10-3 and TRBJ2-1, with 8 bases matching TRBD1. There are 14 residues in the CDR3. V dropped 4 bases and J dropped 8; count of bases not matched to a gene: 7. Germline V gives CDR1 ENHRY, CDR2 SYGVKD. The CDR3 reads CAISAGQGNDEQFF. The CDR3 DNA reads TGTGCCATCAGTGCTGGACAGGGTAATGATGAGCAGTTCTTC.

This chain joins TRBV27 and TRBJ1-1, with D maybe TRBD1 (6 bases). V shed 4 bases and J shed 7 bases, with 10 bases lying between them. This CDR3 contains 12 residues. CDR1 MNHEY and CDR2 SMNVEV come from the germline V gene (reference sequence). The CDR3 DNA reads TGTGCCAGCAGTTCGGGGGGCCTTGAAGCTTTCTTT. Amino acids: CASSSGGLEAFF.

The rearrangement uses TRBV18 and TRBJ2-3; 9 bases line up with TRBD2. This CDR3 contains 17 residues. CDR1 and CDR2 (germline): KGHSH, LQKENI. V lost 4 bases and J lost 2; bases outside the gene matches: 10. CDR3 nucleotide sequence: TGTGCCAGCTCACGATCAGGGAGACTAGCGGCCACAGATACGCAGTATTTT. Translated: CASSRSGRLAATDTQYF.

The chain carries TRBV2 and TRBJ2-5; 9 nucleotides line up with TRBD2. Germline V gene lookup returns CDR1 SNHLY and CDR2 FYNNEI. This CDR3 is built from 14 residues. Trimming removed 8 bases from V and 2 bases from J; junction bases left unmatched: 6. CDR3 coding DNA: TGTGCCAGCCGAGGCGGGAGGGATCAAGAGACCCAGTACTTC. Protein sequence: CASRGGRDQETQYF.

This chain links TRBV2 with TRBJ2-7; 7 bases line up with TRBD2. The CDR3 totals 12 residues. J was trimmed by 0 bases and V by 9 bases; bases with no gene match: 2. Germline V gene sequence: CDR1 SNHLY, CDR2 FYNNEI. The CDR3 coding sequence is TGTGCCAGAGGGAGGGACTCCTACGAGCAGTACTTC. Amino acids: CARGRDSYEQYF.

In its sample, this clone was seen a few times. For the CDR3, the DNA is TGTGCCAGCAGCTCCACAGGTAATGAGCAGTTCTTC. Translating it yields CASSSTGNEQFF. The gene calls are TRBV7-9 and TRBJ2-1; D might be TRBD1 (5 bases). The germline V and J ends were trimmed by 4 bases and 7 bases, with 8 bases remaining between them. This CDR3 comprises 12 residues. The germline V gene encodes CDR1 SEHNR and CDR2 FQNEAQ (reference sequence).

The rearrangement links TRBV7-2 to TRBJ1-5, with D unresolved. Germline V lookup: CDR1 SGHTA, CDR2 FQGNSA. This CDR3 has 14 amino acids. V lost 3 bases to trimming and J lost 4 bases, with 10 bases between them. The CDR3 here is CASSFSGGNQPQHF. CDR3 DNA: TGTGCCAGCAGCTTCTCGGGTGGGAATCAGCCCCAGCATTTT.

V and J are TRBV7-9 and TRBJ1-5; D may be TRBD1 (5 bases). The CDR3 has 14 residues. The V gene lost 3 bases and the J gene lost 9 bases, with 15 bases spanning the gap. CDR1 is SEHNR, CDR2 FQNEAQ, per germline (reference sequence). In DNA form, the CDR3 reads TGTGCCAGCAGCTTTGGGGGGAGCGAGCGGCCCCAGCATTTT. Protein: CASSFGGSERPQHF.

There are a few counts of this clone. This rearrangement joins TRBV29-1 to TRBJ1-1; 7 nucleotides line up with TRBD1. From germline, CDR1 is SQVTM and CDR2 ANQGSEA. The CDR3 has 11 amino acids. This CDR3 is CSGTDYTEAFF. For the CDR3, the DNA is TGCAGTGGGACAGATTACACTGAAGCTTTCTTT.

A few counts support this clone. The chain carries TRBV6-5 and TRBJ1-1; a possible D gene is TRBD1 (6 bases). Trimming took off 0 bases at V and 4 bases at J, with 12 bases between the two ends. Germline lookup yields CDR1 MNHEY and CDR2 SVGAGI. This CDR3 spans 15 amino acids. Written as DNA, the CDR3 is TGTGCCAGCAGTTACTCGCAGGGGAGCGTCACTGAAGCTTTCTTT. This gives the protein CASSYSQGSVTEAFF.

DNA for the CDR3: TGTGCCAGCTCACCGTCGGCAGCGAAAAACATTCAGTACTTC. Translation gives CASSPSAAKNIQYF. V is TRBV18 and J is TRBJ2-4, with D unresolved. Looked up from germline, CDR1 is KGHSH and CDR2 is LQKENI. The CDR3 has 14 residues. The V and J ends lost 3 bases and 4 bases respectively, with 10 bases between them. Drawing the rest from reference TRBV18 and TRBJ2-4, the complete variable domain is NAGVMQNPRHLVRRRGQEARLRCSPMKGHSHVYWYRQLPEEGLKFMVYLQKENIIDESGMPKERFSAEFPKEGPSILRIQQVVRGDSAAYFCASSPSAAKNIQYFGAGTRLSVL.

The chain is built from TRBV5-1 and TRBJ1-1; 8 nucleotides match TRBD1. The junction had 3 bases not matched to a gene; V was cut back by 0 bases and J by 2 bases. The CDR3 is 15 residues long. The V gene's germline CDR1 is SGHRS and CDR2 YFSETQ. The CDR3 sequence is CASSLAGGGNTEAFF. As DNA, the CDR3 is TGCGCCAGCAGCTTGGCAGGGGGCGGAAACACTGAAGCTTTCTTT.

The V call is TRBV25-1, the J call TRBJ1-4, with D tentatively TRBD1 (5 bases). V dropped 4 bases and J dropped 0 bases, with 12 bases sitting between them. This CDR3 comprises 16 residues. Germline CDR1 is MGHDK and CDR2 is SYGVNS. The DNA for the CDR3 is TGTGCCAGCAGTGCTCAGGGAATTGCAACTAATGAAAAACTGTTTTTT. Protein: CASSAQGIATNEKLFF.

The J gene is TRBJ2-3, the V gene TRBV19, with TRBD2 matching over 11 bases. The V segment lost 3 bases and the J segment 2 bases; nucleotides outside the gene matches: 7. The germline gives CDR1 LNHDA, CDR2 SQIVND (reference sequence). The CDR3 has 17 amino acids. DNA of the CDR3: TGTGCCAGTAGTATTACTAGCGGGAGTTTATACACAGATACGCAGTATTTT. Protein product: CASSITSGSLYTDTQYF.

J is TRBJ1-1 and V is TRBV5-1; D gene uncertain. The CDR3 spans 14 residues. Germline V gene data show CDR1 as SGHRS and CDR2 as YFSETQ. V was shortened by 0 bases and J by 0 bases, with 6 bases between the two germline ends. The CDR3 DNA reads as TGCGCCAGCAGCTTGGACACCGTGAACACTGAAGCTTTCTTT. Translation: CASSLDTVNTEAFF.

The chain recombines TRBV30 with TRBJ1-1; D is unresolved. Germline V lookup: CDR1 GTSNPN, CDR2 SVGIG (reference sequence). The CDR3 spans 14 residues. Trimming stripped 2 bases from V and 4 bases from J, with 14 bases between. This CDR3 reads CAWSLAGVATEAFF. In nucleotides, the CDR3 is TGTGCCTGGAGTCTAGCGGGAGTGGCCACTGAAGCTTTCTTT. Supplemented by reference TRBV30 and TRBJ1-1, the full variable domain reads SQTIHQWPATLVQPVGSPLSLECTVEGTSNPNLYWYRQAAGRGLQLLFYSVGIGQISSEVPQNLSASRPQDRQFILSSKKLLLSDSGFYLCAWSLAGVATEAFFGQGTRLTVV.

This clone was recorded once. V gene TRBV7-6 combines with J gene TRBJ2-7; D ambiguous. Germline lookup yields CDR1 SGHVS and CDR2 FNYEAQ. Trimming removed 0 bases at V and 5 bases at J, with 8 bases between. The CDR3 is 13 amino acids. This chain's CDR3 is CASSLAVTDEQYF. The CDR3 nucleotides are TGTGCCAGCAGCTTAGCGGTTACGGACGAGCAGTACTTC. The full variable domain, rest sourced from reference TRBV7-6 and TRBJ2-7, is GAGVSQSPRYKVTKRGQDVALRCDPISGHVSLYWYRQALGQGPEFLTYFNYEAQQDKSGLPNDRFSAERPEGSISTLTIQRTEQRDSAMYRCASSLAVTDEQYFGPGTRLTVT.

CDR3 loop: CASSETQGSGYGYTF. The CDR3 DNA reads as TGTGCCAGCAGTGAAACTCAGGGCTCCGGGTATGGCTACACCTTC. The rearrangement uses TRBV6-1 and TRBJ1-2, with D perhaps matching TRBD1 (5 bases). There are 15 residues in the CDR3. Germline CDR1 and CDR2: MNHNS and SASEGT. Trimming left V 2 bases short and J 5 bases short, with 15 bases between.

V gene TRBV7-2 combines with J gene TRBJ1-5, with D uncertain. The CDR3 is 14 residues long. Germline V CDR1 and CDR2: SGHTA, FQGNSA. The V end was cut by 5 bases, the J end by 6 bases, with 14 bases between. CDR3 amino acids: CASSDRSGGQPQHF. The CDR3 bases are TGTGCCAGCAGCGATAGGTCGGGAGGTCAGCCCCAGCATTTT. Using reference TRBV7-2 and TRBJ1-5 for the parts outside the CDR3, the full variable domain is GAGVSQSPSNKVTEKGKDVELRCDPISGHTALYWYRQSLGQGLEFLIYFQGNSAPDKSGLPSDRFSAERTGGSVSTLTIQRTQQEDSAVYLCASSDRSGGQPQHFGDGTRLSIL.

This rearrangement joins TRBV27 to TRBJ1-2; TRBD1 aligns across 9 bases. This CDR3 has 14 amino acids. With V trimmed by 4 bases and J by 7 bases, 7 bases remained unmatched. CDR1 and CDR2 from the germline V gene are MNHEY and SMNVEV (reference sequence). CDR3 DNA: TGTGCCAGCAGTTCCAGGGGGACAGGGTCTGGCTACACCTTC. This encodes CASSSRGTGSGYTF.

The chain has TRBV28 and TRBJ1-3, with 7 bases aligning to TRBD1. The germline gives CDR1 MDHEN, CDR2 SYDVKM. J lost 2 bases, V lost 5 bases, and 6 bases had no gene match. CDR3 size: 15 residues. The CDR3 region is CASSIPTGTGNTIYF. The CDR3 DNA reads TGTGCCAGCAGTATCCCGACAGGGACTGGAAACACCATATATTTT.

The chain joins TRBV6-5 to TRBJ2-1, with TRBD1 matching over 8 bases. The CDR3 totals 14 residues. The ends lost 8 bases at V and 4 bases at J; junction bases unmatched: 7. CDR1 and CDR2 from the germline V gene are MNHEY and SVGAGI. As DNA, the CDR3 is TGTGCCAGCCGCCTGACAGGGGCTTACAATGAGCAGTTCTTC. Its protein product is CASRLTGAYNEQFF.

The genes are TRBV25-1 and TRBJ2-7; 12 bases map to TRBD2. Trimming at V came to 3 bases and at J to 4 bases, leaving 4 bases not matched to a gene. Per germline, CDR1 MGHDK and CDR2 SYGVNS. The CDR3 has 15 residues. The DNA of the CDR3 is TGTGCCAGCAGTGACACGACTAGCGGGGGTTACGAGCAGTACTTC. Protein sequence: CASSDTTSGGYEQYF.

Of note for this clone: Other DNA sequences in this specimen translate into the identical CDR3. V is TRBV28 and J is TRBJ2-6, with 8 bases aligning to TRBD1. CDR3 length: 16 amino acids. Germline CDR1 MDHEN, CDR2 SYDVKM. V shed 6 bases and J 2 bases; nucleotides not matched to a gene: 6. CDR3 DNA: TGTGCCAGCAGAGAAACAGGGGGGACTGGGGCCAACGTCCTGACTTTC. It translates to CASRETGGTGANVLTF. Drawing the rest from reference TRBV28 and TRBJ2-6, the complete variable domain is DVKVTQSSRYLVKRTGEKVFLECVQDMDHENMFWYRQDPGLGLRLIYFSYDVKMKEKGDIPEGYSVSREKKERFSLILESASTNQTSMYLCASRETGGTGANVLTFGAGSRLTVL.

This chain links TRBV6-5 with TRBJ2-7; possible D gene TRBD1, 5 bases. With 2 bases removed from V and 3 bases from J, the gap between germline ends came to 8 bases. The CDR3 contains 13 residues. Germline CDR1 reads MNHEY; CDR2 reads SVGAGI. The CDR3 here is CASSYDSNYEQYF. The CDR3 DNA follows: TGTGCCAGCAGTTACGACAGTAACTACGAGCAGTACTTC.

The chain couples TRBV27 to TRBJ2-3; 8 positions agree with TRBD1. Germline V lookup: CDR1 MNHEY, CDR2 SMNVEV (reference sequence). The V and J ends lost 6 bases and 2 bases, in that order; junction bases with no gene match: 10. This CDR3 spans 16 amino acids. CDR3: CASRPIPGQATDTQYF. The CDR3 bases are TGTGCCAGCAGGCCCATCCCGGGACAGGCCACAGATACGCAGTATTTT.

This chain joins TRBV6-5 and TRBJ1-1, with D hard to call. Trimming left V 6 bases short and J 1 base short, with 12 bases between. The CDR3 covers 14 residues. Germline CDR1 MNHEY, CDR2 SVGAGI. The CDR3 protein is CASRRSSKNTEAFF. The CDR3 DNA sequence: TGTGCCAGCAGGCGATCTTCTAAGAACACTGAAGCTTTCTTT.

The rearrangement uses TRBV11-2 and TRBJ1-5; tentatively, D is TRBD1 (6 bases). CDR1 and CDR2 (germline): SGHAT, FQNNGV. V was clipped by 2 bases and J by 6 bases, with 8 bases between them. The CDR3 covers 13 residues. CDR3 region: CASSLNRAQPQHF. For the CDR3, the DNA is TGTGCCAGCAGCTTAAACAGGGCTCAGCCCCAGCATTTT.